This paragraph reports one T cell receptor (beta chain). Its antigen is unidentified. This entry is derived from a study of shared clonotypes between healthy human individuals. Whole-study results and caveats: As a rule, naive subsets had a larger estimated richness than memory subsets.

The table came from immunoSEQ multiplex PCR; TCRdb's copy has only in-frame clones and leaves some out. The sample has 2 million to 2.5 million clones, 80% to 95% seen once. The germline V and J ends were trimmed by 8 bases and 0 bases, with 19 bases remaining between them. Germline values: CDR1 MDHEN, CDR2 SYDVKM. The CDR3 spans 16 residues. The gene calls are TRBV28 and TRBJ1-1; tentatively, D is TRBD1 (5 bases). Sample: naive CD4+ T cells from PBMCs. The subset was: CD45RA+ positively selected. The clonotype originates from a young man in good health. Some clones in this sample may be carry-over from other donors' samples. The CDR3 DNA is TGTGCCAGCCTACTTGGGGGACGCCTCATGAACACTGAAGCTTTCTTT. Translating it yields CASLLGGRLMNTEAFF.